The rows below give T cell receptor beta chains drawn from one sample of a study of a mutant IDH1 vaccine in newly diagnosed glioma. TCRdb keeps only in-frame clones here, not all; method: immunoSEQ multiplex PCR. This table holds approximately 52,000 clones, over 60% found once. The sequencing used PBMCs, collected from a glioma patient treated with radiotherapy, temozolomide or both. Every receptor here comes from a woman aged 40-49 years with glioma. Each CDR3 is given with its conserved first and last residue. Fields, in order: clone size, J gene, D gene, V gene, CDR3 DNA, CDR3 protein. The D gene is left open where the match is weak. Size tells how often a clone was seen (once, few, many) or the class of an expanded clone, and some rows leave it out.

. TRBJ1-4 TRBD1 TRBV13 TGTGCCAGCAGCGGCCCAACAGGGACAGGGGAAAAACTGTTTTTT CASSGPTGTGEKLFF
. TRBJ1-2 . TRBV19 TGTGCCAGTAGTGCCGTAGGAGGCAGCGGCTACACCTTC CASSAVGGSGYTF
. TRBJ1-1 TRBD1 TRBV19 TGTGCCAGTAGTATTGCCGGGGGACAGGGTGAAGCTTTCTTT CASSIAGGQGEAFF
. TRBJ1-3 . TRBV2 TGTGCCAGCAGTGCGAGCTCTGGAAACACCATATATTTT CASSASSGNTIYF
. TRBJ2-7 TRBD1 TRBV7-2 TGTGCCAGCAGCTTAGTTCAGGGGGCCTACGAGCAGTACTTC CASSLVQGAYEQYF
. TRBJ2-2 TRBD1 TRBV5-1 TGCGCCAGCAGCACCGGGACAGGGATCGGGGAGCTGTTTTTT CASSTGTGIGELFF
. TRBJ2-1 . TRBV5-1 TGCGCCAGCAGCTCAGAACCCGGGGCCTACAATGAGCAGTTCTTC CASSSEPGAYNEQFF
. TRBJ1-3 TRBD1 TRBV6-6 TGTGCCAGCAGGACAGGGAGCTCTGGAAACACCATATATTTT CASRTGSSGNTIYF
few TRBJ1-3 . TRBV10-3 TGTGCCATCAGTGAGTCGGGAACTGGAAACACCATATATTTT CAISESGTGNTIYF
once TRBJ1-1 . TRBV11-3 TGTGCCAGCAGCTTAGACGGGGGAGAAGCTTTCTTT CASSLDGGEAFF
. TRBJ1-1 TRBD1 TRBV30 TGTGCCTGCCCCCTCTTGGGACAGGGTGGGACTGAAGCTTTCTTT CACPLLGQGGTEAFF